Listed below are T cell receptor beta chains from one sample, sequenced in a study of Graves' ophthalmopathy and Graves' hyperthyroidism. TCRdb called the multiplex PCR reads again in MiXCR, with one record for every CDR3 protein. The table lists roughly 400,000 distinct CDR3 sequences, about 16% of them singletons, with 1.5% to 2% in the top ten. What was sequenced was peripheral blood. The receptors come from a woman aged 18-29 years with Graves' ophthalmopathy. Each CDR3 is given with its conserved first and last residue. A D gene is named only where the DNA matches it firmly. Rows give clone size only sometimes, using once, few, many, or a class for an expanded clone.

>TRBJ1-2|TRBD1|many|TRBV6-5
TGTGCCAGCAGTTCCGACGACAGGGCCTCCTATGGCTACACCTTC
CASSSDDRASYGYTF
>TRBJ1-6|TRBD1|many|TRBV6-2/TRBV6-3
TGTGCCAGCAGTTACGGACAGGGCAACCTCCACTTT
CASSYGQGNLHF
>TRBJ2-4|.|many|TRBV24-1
TGTGCCACCAGTGATTACAAAAACATTCAGTACTTC
CATSDYKNIQYF
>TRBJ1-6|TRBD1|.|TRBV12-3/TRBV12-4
TGTGCCAGCAGTTTAAGACAGGGGACCGAGGGTTCGCCCCTCCACTTT
CASSLRQGTEGSPLHF
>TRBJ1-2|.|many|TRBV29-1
TGCAGCGTCCTGACAGCGAACTATGGCTACACCTTC
CSVLTANYGYTF
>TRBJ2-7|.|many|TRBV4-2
TGTGCCAGCAGCCAAGGGCTACCTCTCAGCGAGCAGTACTTC
CASSQGLPLSEQYF
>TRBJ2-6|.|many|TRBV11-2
TGTGCCAGCAGCTTAGTGGCTTTCTCTGGGGCCAACGTCCTGACTTTC
CASSLVAFSGANVLTF
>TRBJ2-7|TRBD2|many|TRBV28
TGTGCCAGCAGCCTTACTAGCGGGACTTCGGGTGAGCAGTACTTC
CASSLTSGTSGEQYF
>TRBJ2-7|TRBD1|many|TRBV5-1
TGCGCCAGCAGCGCAACCGGGACAGGGACCGGGGAGCAGTACTTC
CASSATGTGTGEQYF
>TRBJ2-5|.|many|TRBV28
TGTGCCAGCAGTTTGGTGAGCGGCCAGTACCAAGAGACCCAGTGCTTC
CASSLVSGQYQETQCF
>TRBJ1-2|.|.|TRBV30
TGTGCCTGGAGTGTACGTATCGGCTACACCTTC
CAWSVRIGYTF
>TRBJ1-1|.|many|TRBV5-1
TGCGCCAGCAGCTTGGTGGGGGGACGCACTGAAGCTTTCTTT
CASSLVGGRTEAFF
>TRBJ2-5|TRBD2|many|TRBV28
TGTGCCAGCAGGGCTCTTTTAGGGACTAGGATGATGAATAGGGAGACCCAGTACTTC
CASRALLGTRMMNRETQYF
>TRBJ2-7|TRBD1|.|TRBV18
TGTGCCAGCTCACGTACGACAGGGCCATCCTACGAGCAGTACTTC
CASSRTTGPSYEQYF
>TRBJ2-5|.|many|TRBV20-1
TGCAGTGTCGACAGGTCCCAAGAGACCCAGTACTTC
CSVDRSQETQYF
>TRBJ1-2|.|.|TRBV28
TGTGCCAGCAGACCGGGACGGTCGGGGGGTGGCTACACCTTC
CASRPGRSGGGYTF
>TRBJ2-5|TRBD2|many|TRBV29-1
TGCAGCGTTGATGGGTATCTAGCGGGAGAAGAGACCCAGTACTTC
CSVDGYLAGEETQYF
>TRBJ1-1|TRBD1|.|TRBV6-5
TGTGCCAGCAGTTCCCTGCCCGGGACAGGGAACACTGAAGCTTTCTTT
CASSSLPGTGNTEAFF
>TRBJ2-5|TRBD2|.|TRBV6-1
TGTGCCAGCAGACGCCTAGCGGGACGGAAGACCCAGTACTTC
CASRRLAGRKTQYF
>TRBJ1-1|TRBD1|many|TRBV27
TGTGCCAGCAGTATACAGGGGGCGCGCACTGAAGCTTTCTTT
CASSIQGARTEAFF
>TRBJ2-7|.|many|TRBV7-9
TGTGCCAGCAGCTTCGGGGCCCTCTCCTACGAGCAGTACTTC
CASSFGALSYEQYF
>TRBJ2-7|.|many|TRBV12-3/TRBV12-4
TGTGCCAGCAGTTTAGGCCTGGGGCACTCCTACGAGCAGTACTTC
CASSLGLGHSYEQYF
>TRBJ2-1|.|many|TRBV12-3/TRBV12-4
TGTGCCAGCACCCGCGCGGATGAGCAGTTCTTC
CASTRADEQFF
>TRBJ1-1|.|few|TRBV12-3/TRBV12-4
TGTGCCAGCAGTTTAAAGGCCAGAAAAACTGAAGCTTTCTTT
CASSLKARKTEAFF
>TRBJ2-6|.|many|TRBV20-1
TGCAGTGCTAGTGGGATCTCTGGGGCCAACGTCCTGACTTTC
CSASGISGANVLTF
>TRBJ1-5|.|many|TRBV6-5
TGTGCCAGCAGTCACCGATTGGACGGAATCCAGCGGGGCAATCAGCCCCAGCATTTT
CASSHRLDGIQRGNQPQHF
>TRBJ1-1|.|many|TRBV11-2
TGTGCCAGCAGCAGGGGCTGGGGGGGGAACACTGAAGCTTTCTTT
CASSRGWGGNTEAFF
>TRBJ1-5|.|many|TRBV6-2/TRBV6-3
TGTGCCAGCAGACCTACAGGGTTGGGCAATCAGCCCCAGCATTTT
CASRPTGLGNQPQHF